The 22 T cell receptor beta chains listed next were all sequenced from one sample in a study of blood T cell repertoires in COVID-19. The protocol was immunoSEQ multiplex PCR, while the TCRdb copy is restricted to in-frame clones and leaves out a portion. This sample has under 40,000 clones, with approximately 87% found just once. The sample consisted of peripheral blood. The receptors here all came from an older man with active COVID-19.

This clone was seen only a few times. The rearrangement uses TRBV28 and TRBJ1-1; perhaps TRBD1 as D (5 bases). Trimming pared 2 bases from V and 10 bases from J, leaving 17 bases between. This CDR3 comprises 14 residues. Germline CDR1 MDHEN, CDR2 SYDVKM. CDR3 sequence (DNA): TGTGCCAGCAGTTTAAGTTTCGTTCGGGGGGGAGCTTTCTTT. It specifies CASSLSFVRGGAFF. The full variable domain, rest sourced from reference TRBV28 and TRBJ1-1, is DVKVTQSSRYLVKRTGEKVFLECVQDMDHENMFWYRQDPGLGLRLIYFSYDVKMKEKGDIPEGYSVSREKKERFSLILESASTNQTSMYLCASSLSFVRGGAFFGQGTRLTVV.

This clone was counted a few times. The CDR3: CASSPLSEQPQHF. The CDR3 bases are TGTGCCAGCAGTCCGCTGTCAGAACAGCCCCAGCATTTT. The V call is TRBV28, the J call TRBJ1-5; D is undetermined. Germline values: CDR1 MDHEN, CDR2 SYDVKM. This CDR3 spans 13 amino acids. Deletions cut 5 bases from V and 7 bases from J, with 12 bases between.

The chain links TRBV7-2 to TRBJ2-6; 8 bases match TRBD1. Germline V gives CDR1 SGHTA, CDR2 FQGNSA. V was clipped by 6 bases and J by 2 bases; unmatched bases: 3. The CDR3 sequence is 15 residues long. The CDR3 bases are TGTGCCAGCAGGGTACAGGGGGCTGGGGCCAACGTCCTGACTTTC. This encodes CASRVQGAGANVLTF.

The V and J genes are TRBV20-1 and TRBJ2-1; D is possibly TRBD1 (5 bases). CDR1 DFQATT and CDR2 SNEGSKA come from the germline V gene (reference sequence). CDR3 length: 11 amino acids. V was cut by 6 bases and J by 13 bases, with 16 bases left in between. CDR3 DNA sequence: TGCAGTGCCGCGCGCGACAGCCTACAGTTCTTC. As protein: CSAARDSLQFF.

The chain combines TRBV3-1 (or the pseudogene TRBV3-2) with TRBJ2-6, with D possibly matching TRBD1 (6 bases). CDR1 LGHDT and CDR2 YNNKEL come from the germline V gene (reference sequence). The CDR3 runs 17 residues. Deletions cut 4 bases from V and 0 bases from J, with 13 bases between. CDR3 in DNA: TGTGCCAGCAGCCCGACAGGACCCTACTCTGGGGCCAACGTCCTGACTTTC. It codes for CASSPTGPYSGANVLTF.

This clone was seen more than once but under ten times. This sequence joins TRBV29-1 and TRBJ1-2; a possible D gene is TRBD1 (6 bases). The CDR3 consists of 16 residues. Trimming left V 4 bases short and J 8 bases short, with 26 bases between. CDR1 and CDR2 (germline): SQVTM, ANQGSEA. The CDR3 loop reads CSVVGQGMRGTVGYTF. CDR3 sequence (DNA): TGCAGCGTTGTAGGGCAGGGGATGAGAGGGACGGTAGGCTACACCTTC.

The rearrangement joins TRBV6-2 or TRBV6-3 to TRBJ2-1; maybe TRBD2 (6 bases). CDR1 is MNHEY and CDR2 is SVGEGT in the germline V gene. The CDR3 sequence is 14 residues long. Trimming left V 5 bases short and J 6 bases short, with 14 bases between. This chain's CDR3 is CASSPGTPPNEQFF. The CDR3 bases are TGTGCCAGCAGTCCCGGGACTCCCCCCAATGAGCAGTTCTTC.

The CDR3 coding sequence is TGCAGCGTTGGGCCTAGATTCTTC. Its translation is CSVGPRFF. This sequence joins TRBV29-1 and TRBJ2-1, with D unclear. V lost 4 bases to trimming and J lost 16 bases, with 8 bases between them. The CDR3 extends over 8 amino acids. CDR1 is SQVTM and CDR2 is ANQGSEA in the germline V gene.

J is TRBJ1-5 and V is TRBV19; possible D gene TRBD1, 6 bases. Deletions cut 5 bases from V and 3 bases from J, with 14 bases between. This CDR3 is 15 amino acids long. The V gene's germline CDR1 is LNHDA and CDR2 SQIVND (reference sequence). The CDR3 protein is CASSVQGSVNQPQHF. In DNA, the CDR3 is TGTGCCAGTAGTGTCCAGGGGTCGGTCAATCAGCCCCAGCATTTT.

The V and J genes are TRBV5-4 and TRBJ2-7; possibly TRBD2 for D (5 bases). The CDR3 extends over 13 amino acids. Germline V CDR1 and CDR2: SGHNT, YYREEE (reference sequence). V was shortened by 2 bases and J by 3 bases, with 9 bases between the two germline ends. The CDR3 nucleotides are TGTGCCAGCAGCTTTCAAGGGAGCTACGAGCAGTACTTC. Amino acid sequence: CASSFQGSYEQYF.

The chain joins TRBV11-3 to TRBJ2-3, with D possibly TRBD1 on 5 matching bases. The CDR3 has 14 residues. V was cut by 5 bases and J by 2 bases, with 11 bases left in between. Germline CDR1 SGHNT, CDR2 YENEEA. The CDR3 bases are TGTGCCAGCAGCCCGCGACAGAACACAGATACGCAGTATTTT. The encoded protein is CASSPRQNTDTQYF.

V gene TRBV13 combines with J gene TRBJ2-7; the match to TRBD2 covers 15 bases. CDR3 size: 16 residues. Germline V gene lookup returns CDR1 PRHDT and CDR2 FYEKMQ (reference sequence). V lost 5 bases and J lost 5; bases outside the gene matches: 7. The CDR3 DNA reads TGTGCCAGCAGCGCCCCCGGGACTAGCGGGAGGCACGAGCAGTACTTC. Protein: CASSAPGTSGRHEQYF.

This CDR3 is CASSPQAGGGYEQYF. DNA for the CDR3: TGTGCCAGTAGTCCCCAAGCGGGAGGAGGCTACGAGCAGTACTTC. The genes are TRBV19 and TRBJ2-7; TRBD2 matches at 9 bases. Germline CDR1 reads LNHDA; CDR2 reads SQIVND (reference sequence). J lost 3 bases, V lost 5 bases, and 8 bases had no gene match. The CDR3 runs 15 residues.

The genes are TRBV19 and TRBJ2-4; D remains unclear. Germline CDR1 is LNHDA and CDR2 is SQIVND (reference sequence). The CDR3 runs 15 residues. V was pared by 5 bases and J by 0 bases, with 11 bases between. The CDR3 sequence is CASSPTELAKNIQYF. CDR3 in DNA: TGTGCCAGTAGTCCTACAGAATTAGCCAAAAACATTCAGTACTTC. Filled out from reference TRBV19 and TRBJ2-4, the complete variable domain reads DGGITQSPKYLFRKEGQNVTLSCEQNLNHDAMYWYRQDPGQGLRLIYYSQIVNDFQKGDIAEGYSVSREKKESFPLTVTSAQKNPTAFYLCASSPTELAKNIQYFGAGTRLSVL.

The CDR3 nucleotides read TGTGCCAGCAGTTCTCAGGTCCTAGCCCATGGCTACACCTTC. It codes for CASSSQVLAHGYTF. The V call is TRBV6-5, the J call TRBJ1-2; D is uncertain. The CDR3 contains 14 residues. CDR1 is MNHEY, CDR2 SVGAGI, per germline. Trimming left V 4 bases short and J 6 bases short, with 15 bases between.

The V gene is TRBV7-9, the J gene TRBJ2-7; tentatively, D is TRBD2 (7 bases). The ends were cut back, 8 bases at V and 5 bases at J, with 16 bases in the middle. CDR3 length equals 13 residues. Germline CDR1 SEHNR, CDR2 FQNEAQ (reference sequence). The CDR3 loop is CASSVRGADEQYF. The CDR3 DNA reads TGTGCCAGCTCCGTTCGGGGGGCGGACGAGCAGTACTTC.

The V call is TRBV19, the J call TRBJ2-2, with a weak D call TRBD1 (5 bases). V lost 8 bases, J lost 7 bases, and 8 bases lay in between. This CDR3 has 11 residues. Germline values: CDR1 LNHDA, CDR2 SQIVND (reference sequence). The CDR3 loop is CASQGNGELFF. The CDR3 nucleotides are TGTGCCAGTCAGGGAAACGGGGAGCTGTTTTTT.

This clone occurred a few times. CDR3 loop: CASTAQYF. CDR3 coding DNA: TGTGCCAGCACCGCGCAGTATTTT. The chain combines TRBV28 with TRBJ2-3, with unresolved D. CDR1 is MDHEN, CDR2 SYDVKM, per germline. Trimming took 7 bases from V and 10 from J, leaving 3 bases between them. This CDR3 has 8 amino acids. The full variable domain, rest sourced from reference TRBV28 and TRBJ2-3, is DVKVTQSSRYLVKRTGEKVFLECVQDMDHENMFWYRQDPGLGLRLIYFSYDVKMKEKGDIPEGYSVSREKKERFSLILESASTNQTSMYLCASTAQYFGPGTRLTVL.

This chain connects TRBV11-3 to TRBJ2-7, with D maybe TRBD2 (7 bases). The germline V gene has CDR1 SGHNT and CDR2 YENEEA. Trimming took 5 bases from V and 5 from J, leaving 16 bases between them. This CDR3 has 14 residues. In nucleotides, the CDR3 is TGTGCCAGCAGCGAAGGGGGAGGGAGGGACGAGCAGTACTTC. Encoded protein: CASSEGGGRDEQYF.

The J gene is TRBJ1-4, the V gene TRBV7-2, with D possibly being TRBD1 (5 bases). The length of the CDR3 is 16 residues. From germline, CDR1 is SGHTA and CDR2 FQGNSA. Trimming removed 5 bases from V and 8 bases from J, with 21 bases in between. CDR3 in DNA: TGTGCCAGCAGCCGCAAATCCGGGGGAGGATGGGAAAAACTGTTTTTT. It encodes CASSRKSGGGWEKLFF.

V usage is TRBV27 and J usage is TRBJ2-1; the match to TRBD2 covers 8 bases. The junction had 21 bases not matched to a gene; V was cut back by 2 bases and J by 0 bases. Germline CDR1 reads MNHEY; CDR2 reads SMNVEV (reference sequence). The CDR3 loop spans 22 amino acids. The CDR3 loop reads CASSLRGGWLAEIYSSYNEQFF. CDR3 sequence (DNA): TGTGCCAGCAGTTTACGGGGGGGGTGGCTAGCGGAGATATACAGCTCCTACAATGAGCAGTTCTTC.

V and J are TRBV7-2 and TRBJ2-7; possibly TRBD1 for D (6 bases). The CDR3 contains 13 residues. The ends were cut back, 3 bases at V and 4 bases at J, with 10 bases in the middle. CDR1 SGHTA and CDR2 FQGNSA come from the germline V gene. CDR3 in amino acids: CASSFGRGYEQYF. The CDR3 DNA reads TGTGCCAGCAGCTTCGGCAGGGGTTACGAGCAGTACTTC.